This T cell receptor (beta chain) was recovered during a study of CXCR3-negative and CXCR3-positive naive CD8 T cells (dated by TCRdb to about 2019). Concerning the study at large: In total, some 150 million TRB reads were obtained, corresponding to roughly 1.5 +/- 0.3 million reads per library. The diversity and physicochemical repertoire analyses included around 10 donors pooled from two independent experiments. TRBV-TRBJ cluster analysis included naive subsets from several donors and memory cells from 3 donors. Results and caveats for the whole study, not just this receptor: Within the same donor, TRBV-TRBJ usage looked similar between naive CXCR3-negative and CXCR3-positive cells, but memory cells had distinct patterns. Freshly isolated PBMCs were used for most assays because CXCR3 expression went down partially after cryopreservation. Because surface CD5, which is linked to self-reactivity in mice, was comparable between the naive subsets, TCR interaction strength was also inferred from TRB CDR3 physicochemical properties. Repertoire diversity was comparably high in both naive subsets but much lower in memory CD8+ T cells.

A remark on this clonotype: No cognate antigen has been identified for it.

For each CD8+ T cell subset, flow sorting was done in triplicate, and some 300,000 cells per subset went directly into RLT lysis buffer. Peripheral blood mononuclear cells were isolated from buffy coats by standard density gradient centrifugation. Total RNA was extracted from sorted cells using an RNeasy Mini Kit. For sequencing, a NextSeq 550 was employed. The Human TCR Profiling Kit (MiLaboratory) was used to prepare UMI-labeled 5' RACE TRB cDNA libraries. cDNA synthesis used the entire amount of extracted RNA, and PCR amplification then used the entire amount of cDNA produced. Libraries were prepared in parallel with an identical number of PCR cycles. The original pipeline was this. With a minimum of two reads required per UMI, MIGEC and MiXCR pulled out about 52,000 +/- 9,100 unique UMI-labeled TRB cDNA molecules from each library. On average, approximately 40,000 +/- 10,000 functional in-frame TRB CDR3 nucleotide clonotypes lacking stop codons were found per library. Diversity metrics, including normalized Shannon-Wiener and Chao1, were computed in VDJtools after downsampling to 5000 UMI-labeled TRB molecules per sample. VDJtools computed clonotype-size-weighted physicochemical properties of the central five CDR3 residues: interaction energy, strength, volume and Kidera factor 4. After reprocessing by TCRdb, each CDR3 protein sequence is one entry, and no DNA is given. These V and J calls rely on TCRdb rather than the paper's analysis. The sample's records list under 25,000 distinct CDR3 sequences. The top ten clones comprise more than 15% of the sample.

Counted from cysteine to phenylalanine, this CDR3 has 19 amino acids. The coding DNA is unavailable. The CDR1 and CDR2 encoded by the germline V gene are SQVTM and ANQGSEA. The TCR sequence derives from a human donor in good health. Some clones in this sample may be carry-over from other donors' samples. Recombination connected TRBV29-1 to TRBJ2-2; TCRdb reports TRBD2, a call that lacks DNA to check it against. The sequenced sample was memory CD8+ T cells from blood. The sample's cell subset or site label is to be understood as: conventional CD8+ memory T cells (TMEM), sorted as controls. The CDR3 is CSVEDSAGLGGRYTGELFF.